This TCR beta chain was found in a study of T cell responses to AZD1222 COVID-19 vaccine. Repertoires were generated with immunoSEQ multiplex PCR, while TCRdb's copy carries only in-frame clones and drops some. The repertoire consists of fewer than 110,000 clones, with about 87% occurring once and the leading ten covering approximately 20%. The CDR3 has 12 amino acids. V lost 3 bases, J lost 9 bases, and 11 bases lay in between. Germline V gene data show CDR1 as KGHSH and CDR2 as LQKENI. The sequencing used peripheral blood, collected on day 0 of AZD1222 vaccination. The receptor comes from an adult in good health. J is TRBJ1-2 and V is TRBV18, with a tentative D call TRBD1 (5 bases). The CDR3 here is CASSPGQGSYTF. The CDR3 coding sequence is TGTGCCAGCTCACCGGGGCAGGGCAGCTACACCTTC.